These 32 T cell receptor beta chains share one sample of origin, sequenced in a study of shared clonotypes between healthy human individuals. Produced via immunoSEQ multiplex PCR; TCRdb's table is partial and in-frame only. The sample lists nearly 600,000 clones; about 95% were seen once. Selected positively for CCR7 and CD45RO-negative, naive CD8 cells excluded terminally differentiated effector memory CD45RA+ cells. The specimen sequenced was naive CD8+ T cells sorted from blood. All receptors come from a woman younger than 45 in good health.

The rearrangement links TRBV5-6 to TRBJ2-3, with 12 bases lining up with TRBD2. Germline assignment: CDR1 SGHDT and CDR2 YYEEEE. J was trimmed by 6 bases and V by 4 bases; bases with no gene match: 9. The CDR3 is 16 residues long. For the CDR3, the DNA is TGTGCCAGCAGCGTATGGACTAGCGGGAAGTCGGATACGCAGTATTTT. It encodes CASSVWTSGKSDTQYF.

The V and J genes are TRBV16 and TRBJ2-1, with TRBD1 identical over 7 bases. The CDR3 loop spans 16 amino acids. The germline V gene has CDR1 KGHSY and CDR2 FQNENV. The ends lost 5 bases at V and 2 bases at J; junction bases unmatched: 9. The CDR3 DNA reads as TGTGCCAGCAGCAAACCGAGACAGGGTCCCTACAATGAGCAGTTCTTC. Translation gives CASSKPRQGPYNEQFF.

The chain combines TRBV28 with TRBJ2-4; D remains unclear. The CDR3 contains 15 residues. Between the trimmed V and J ends, which lost 6 bases and 2 bases, there was a span of 14 bases. CDR1 is MDHEN, CDR2 SYDVKM, per germline. CDR3 coding DNA: TGTGCCAGCAGAGGAAGGGTAATTACCAAAAACATTCAGTACTTC. Translated, it gives CASRGRVITKNIQYF.

J is TRBJ2-1 and V is TRBV7-9, with 7 bases lining up with TRBD2. V trimming: 3 bases; J trimming: 7 bases; junction bases outside the gene matches: 9. Germline V lookup: CDR1 SEHNR, CDR2 FQNEAQ (reference sequence). The CDR3 runs 15 residues. The CDR3 DNA reads TGTGCCAGCAGCTTTAGGCTAGCGGTAGAGAATGAGCAGTTCTTC. Residues: CASSFRLAVENEQFF.

A single count supports this clone. The V call is TRBV2, the J call TRBJ2-2; 8 positions match TRBD2. This CDR3 contains 14 residues. In germline, CDR1 is SNHLY, CDR2 FYNNEI. V shed 8 bases, J shed 6 bases, and the junction held 8 bases outside the gene matches. For the CDR3, the DNA is TGTGCCAGCTCCAGCGGGAGAGGCGCCGGGGAGCTGTTTTTT. It translates to CASSSGRGAGELFF.

This clone was detected once. This rearrangement joins TRBV6-6 to TRBJ1-1; 7 bases match TRBD1. V dropped 0 bases and J dropped 7; count of bases not matched to a gene: 5. Germline V gene lookup returns CDR1 MNHNY and CDR2 SVGAGI (reference sequence). The CDR3 is 14 amino acids. CDR3 DNA: TGTGCCAGCAGTTACTCTCCGGGACAGATTGAAGCTTTCTTT. Translating gives CASSYSPGQIEAFF.

This sequence joins TRBV10-3 and TRBJ2-2; 8 bases align to TRBD2. The ends lost 0 bases at V and 4 bases at J; junction bases unmatched: 7. Germline V gene sequence: CDR1 ENHRY, CDR2 SYGVKD. The CDR3 loop spans 17 amino acids. The CDR3: CAISESVAGWGTGELFF. The CDR3 DNA follows: TGTGCCATCAGTGAGTCAGTAGCGGGATGGGGCACCGGGGAGCTGTTTTTT.

The chain employs TRBV30 and TRBJ2-2; weak D call: TRBD2 (5 bases). V lost 2 bases and J lost 2, with 9 bases in between. This CDR3 contains 14 residues. Germline CDR1 reads GTSNPN; CDR2 reads SVGIG (reference sequence). CDR3 nucleotide sequence: TGTGCCTGGAGTCACGGGGTAAACACCGGGGAGCTGTTTTTT. Translating gives CAWSHGVNTGELFF.

The chain has TRBV7-8 and TRBJ2-7, with TRBD1 matching 7 bases. The germline V gene encodes CDR1 SGHVS and CDR2 FQNEAQ. The CDR3 totals 15 residues. With 4 bases clipped from V and 3 bases from J, the junction kept 9 bases outside the gene matches. CDR3 sequence reads: CASSSRTGVNYEQYF. The DNA for the CDR3 is TGTGCCAGCAGCTCAAGGACAGGAGTCAACTACGAGCAGTACTTC.

The chain combines TRBV29-1 with TRBJ2-7, with D perhaps matching TRBD2 (6 bases). The CDR3 covers 13 residues. V lost 1 base, J lost 0 bases, and 7 bases lay in between. Germline V CDR1 and CDR2: SQVTM, ANQGSEA. In DNA, the CDR3 is TGCAGCGTTGAAGGCGGGAACTCCTACGAGCAGTACTTC. It encodes CSVEGGNSYEQYF.

The chain joins TRBV6-1 to TRBJ2-5; D is unclear. Judging by the DNA end, TRBJ2-7 fits better; the J call may be wrong. This CDR3 contains 13 residues. Germline CDR1 and CDR2: MNHNS and SASEGT. CDR3 bases: TGTGCCAGCAGCCCAACTTCTTCCTACGAGCAGTACTTC. Translated: CASSPTSSYEQYF.

This clone has more than one count but fewer than ten. J is TRBJ2-1 and V is TRBV27, with 7 positions matching TRBD2. Germline values: CDR1 MNHEY, CDR2 SMNVEV (reference sequence). CDR3 length: 15 residues. J gave up 5 bases and V 0 bases, and 4 bases lay outside the gene matches. CDR3 sequence: CASSLSLGTNNEQFF. The CDR3 DNA reads as TGTGCCAGCAGTTTATCTCTCGGGACTAACAATGAGCAGTTCTTC.

The chain couples TRBV11-3 to TRBJ2-5; a possible D gene is TRBD1 (6 bases). Gene TRBJ2-7 matches the end of the DNA better, so the J call may be wrong. CDR3 size: 13 residues. Germline lookup yields CDR1 SGHNT and CDR2 YENEEA. This CDR3 is CASSYRETYEQYF. In nucleotides, the CDR3 is TGTGCCAGCAGCTACAGGGAAACCTACGAGCAGTACTTC.

V is TRBV2 and J is TRBJ2-7, with 9 bases identical to TRBD1. Germline assignment: CDR1 SNHLY and CDR2 FYNNEI. CDR3 length: 13 residues. V trimming: 10 bases; J trimming: 3 bases; junction bases outside the gene matches: 7. In DNA form, the CDR3 reads TGTGCCATCGACCGGGACAGGGTCTACGAGCAGTACTTC. Residues: CAIDRDRVYEQYF. Combining the CDR3 with reference TRBV2 and TRBJ2-7 gives the whole variable domain EPEVTQTPSHQVTQMGQEVILRCVPISNHLYFYWYRQILGQKVEFLVSFYNNEISEKSEIFDDQFSVERPDGSNFTLKIRSTKLEDSAMYFCAIDRDRVYEQYFGPGTRLTVT.

This clone was found once. The chain links TRBV29-1 to TRBJ1-2; D is undetermined. This CDR3 comprises 12 residues. Per the germline V gene, CDR1 is SQVTM and CDR2 is ANQGSEA. V lost 0 bases and J lost 13, with 15 bases in between. The CDR3 nucleotides are TGCAGCGTTGAAGACCCCCCGGGTTTCGGCACCTTC. Its protein is CSVEDPPGFGTF.

The chain joins TRBV28 to TRBJ2-5; 15 positions match TRBD2. This CDR3 region has 17 residues. V shed 6 bases, J shed 5 bases, and the junction held 10 bases outside the gene matches. Looked up from germline, CDR1 is MDHEN and CDR2 is SYDVKM. The DNA of the CDR3 is TGTGCCAGCAGACCCTCGGGACTAGCGGGAGGATGGGAGACCCAGTACTTC. This sequence encodes CASRPSGLAGGWETQYF.

This chain connects TRBV5-1 to TRBJ2-7, with D possibly TRBD1 on 7 matching bases. Per germline, CDR1 SGHRS and CDR2 YFSETQ. This CDR3 region has 13 residues. Between the trimmed V and J ends, which lost 7 bases and 2 bases, there was a span of 13 bases. In nucleotides, the CDR3 is TGCGCCAGCGGGTCAGGGGGGCCCTACGAGCAGTACTTC. Translated: CASGSGGPYEQYF.

In DNA form, the CDR3 reads TGCGCCAGCAGCCAAGATTGGGCAGCCTCTGGAAACACCATATATTTT. This codes for CASSQDWAASGNTIYF. This chain connects TRBV4-1 to TRBJ1-3; D not resolved. CDR3 size: 16 residues. The germline CDR1 and CDR2 sequences are MGHRA and YSYEKL. The V end lost 0 bases, the J end lost 0 bases, and 9 bases lay between the germline ends.

For this clone: This CDR3 is also generated by other DNA sequences in the sample. The V call is TRBV27, the J call TRBJ2-3, with 10 bases that match TRBD1. Losses at the gene ends were 4 bases for V and 4 bases for J; bases not matched to a gene: 2. CDR3 length: 14 residues. Germline lookup yields CDR1 MNHEY and CDR2 SMNVEV (reference sequence). The DNA of the CDR3 is TGTGCCAGCAGTTCGACAGGGGGCGCAGATACGCAGTATTTT. This codes for CASSSTGGADTQYF.

V and J are TRBV7-9 and TRBJ1-5; 9 nucleotides line up with TRBD1. The germline V gene has CDR1 SEHNR and CDR2 FQNEAQ (reference sequence). This CDR3 is 16 amino acids long. After removal of 4 bases from V and 3 bases from J, the junction contained 7 bases not matched to a gene. The CDR3 sequence is CASSSGQGDDNQPQHF. In nucleotides, the CDR3 is TGTGCCAGCAGCTCGGGACAGGGAGACGACAATCAGCCCCAGCATTTT.

V is TRBV28 and J is TRBJ2-7; D is unresolved. CDR3 length equals 12 residues. Germline CDR1 reads MDHEN; CDR2 reads SYDVKM. The V end lost 1 base, the J end lost 3 bases, and 4 bases lay between the germline ends. The CDR3 loop reads CASSLLVYEQYF. The CDR3 DNA follows: TGTGCCAGCAGTTTATTAGTCTACGAGCAGTACTTC.

The chain combines TRBV28 with TRBJ2-7; 11 bases fit TRBD2. This CDR3 region has 17 residues. Trimming at V came to 5 bases and at J to 0 bases, leaving 9 bases not matched to a gene. CDR1 and CDR2 from the germline V gene are MDHEN and SYDVKM. Written as DNA, the CDR3 is TGTGCCAGCAGTCCCCGACTAGCGGGGCGAAGCTCCTACGAGCAGTACTTC. Translated: CASSPRLAGRSSYEQYF.

The V gene is TRBV28, the J gene TRBJ2-7; 8 bases map to TRBD2. CDR3 length equals 17 residues. V dropped 6 bases and J dropped 2; count of bases not matched to a gene: 15. Germline lookup yields CDR1 MDHEN and CDR2 SYDVKM. As DNA, the CDR3 is TGTGCCAGCAGGGTCCCCCGGGAGGGGCCCGACCCCTACGAGCAGTACTTC. Translation gives CASRVPREGPDPYEQYF.

This clone was detected only once. J is TRBJ1-3 and V is TRBV6-5, with 7 bases that match TRBD1. Trimming took 0 bases from V and 10 from J; bases not matched to a gene: 9. In germline, CDR1 is MNHEY, CDR2 SVGAGI. The CDR3 sequence is 15 residues long. The CDR3 loop reads CASSYSQTGVYTIYF. CDR3 DNA sequence: TGTGCCAGCAGTTACTCACAAACAGGGGTTTATACCATATATTTT.

V usage is TRBV12-5 and J usage is TRBJ2-1; unclear D gene. CDR3 size: 16 residues. V gave up 1 base and J gave up 1 base, with 11 bases separating them. From germline, CDR1 is LGHNT and CDR2 FRNRAP. The CDR3 DNA sequence: TGTGCTAGTGGTTTGGGACACCTGAATTCCTACAATGAGCAGTTCTTC. This sequence encodes CASGLGHLNSYNEQFF.

The chain uses TRBV30 and TRBJ1-4, with D uncertain. There are 15 residues in the CDR3. Trimming took 3 bases from V and 5 from J, leaving 16 bases between them. CDR1 GTSNPN and CDR2 SVGIG come from the germline V gene (reference sequence). The CDR3 protein is CAWSATGLFNEKLFF. CDR3 in DNA: TGTGCCTGGAGCGCGACGGGCTTATTCAATGAAAAACTGTTTTTT.

The V and J genes are TRBV27 and TRBJ2-7, with 12 bases lining up with TRBD2. The V gene end was trimmed by 2 bases and the J gene end by 2 bases; junction bases not matched to a gene: 4. This CDR3 spans 16 amino acids. Per germline, CDR1 MNHEY and CDR2 SMNVEV (reference sequence). CDR3 in amino acids: CASSLLLAGGTYEQYF. The CDR3 coding sequence is TGTGCCAGCAGTTTACTACTAGCGGGAGGTACCTACGAGCAGTACTTC.

The rearrangement links TRBV6-5 to TRBJ2-7; maybe TRBD2 (6 bases). This CDR3 region has 14 residues. The germline V and J ends were trimmed by 2 bases and 9 bases, with 17 bases remaining between them. Germline V CDR1 and CDR2: MNHEY, SVGAGI. The CDR3 DNA is TGTGCCAGCAGTTACACGGGAGATTTCAGTGTGCAGTACTTC. Translation: CASSYTGDFSVQYF.

The V and J genes are TRBV9 and TRBJ1-4, with TRBD1 matching over 8 bases. The CDR3 totals 14 residues. V trimming: 3 bases; J trimming: 5 bases; junction bases outside the gene matches: 3. CDR1 SGDLS and CDR2 YYNGEE come from the germline V gene. For the CDR3, the DNA is TGTGCCAGCAGCGGTAGACAGGGGAATGAAAAACTGTTTTTT. Translating gives CASSGRQGNEKLFF.

The chain uses TRBV11-2 and TRBJ2-7; possibly TRBD1 for D (5 bases). With 5 bases removed from V and 5 bases from J, the gap between germline ends came to 19 bases. The CDR3 totals 15 residues. The V gene's germline CDR1 is SGHAT and CDR2 FQNNGV. As DNA, the CDR3 is TGTGCCAGCAGCCCCTCCCAGGGAAGGCCCCACGAGCAGTACTTC. Translating gives CASSPSQGRPHEQYF.

The chain is built from TRBV6-1 and TRBJ2-2; D may match TRBD1 or TRBD2 (5 bases each). V dropped 8 bases and J dropped 6 bases, with 16 bases sitting between them. The length of the CDR3 is 14 residues. The V gene's germline CDR1 is MNHNS and CDR2 SASEGT. The chain's CDR3 is CASRPGRGPGELFF. CDR3 nucleotide sequence: TGTGCCAGCCGTCCGGGACGCGGACCCGGGGAGCTGTTTTTT.

This clone has only one observation. The rearrangement uses TRBV9 and TRBJ2-3; TRBD1 agrees at 7 bases. V was clipped by 0 bases and J by 0 bases; unmatched bases: 4. The CDR3 contains 16 residues. CDR1 and CDR2 (germline): SGDLS, YYNGEE. This chain's CDR3 is CASSVEDRYSTDTQYF. The CDR3 coding sequence is TGTGCCAGCAGCGTAGAGGACAGGTACAGCACAGATACGCAGTATTTT.